This entry lists 16 T cell receptor beta chains sequenced from one sample in a study of T-cell reconstitution after alpha-beta-depleted transplantation in children. Preparation of the TCRbeta library used unique molecular identifiers. TCRdb reprocessed the PCR reads with MiXCR, giving one entry per CDR3 protein. Among some 550,000 distinct CDR3 sequences listed, roughly 23% were seen once. Material: PBMCs, mostly from graft donor cells, obtained 360 days after TCRalphabeta/CD19-depleted stem cell transplant. The receptor source for this set is a boy under three years old who had a stem cell transplant for acute myeloid leukemia, so the T cells may come from the graft donor.

This chain uses TRBV15 with TRBJ2-7; D not resolved. Germline V gene lookup returns CDR1 LNHNV and CDR2 YYDKDF (reference sequence). This CDR3 has 12 amino acids. The ends were cut back, 2 bases at V and 3 bases at J, with 5 bases in the middle. This CDR3 reads CATSRFNYEQYF. As DNA, the CDR3 is TGTGCCACCAGCAGATTTAACTACGAGCAGTACTTC. Full variable domain (rest looked up from reference TRBV15 and TRBJ2-7): DAMVIQNPRYQVTQFGKPVTLSCSQTLNHNVMYWYQQKSSQAPKLLFHYYDKDFNNEADTPDNFQSRRPNTSFCFLDIRSPGLGDTAMYLCATSRFNYEQYFGPGTRLTVT.

The chain links TRBV11-1 to TRBJ2-5, with a weak D call TRBD1 (6 bases). Per the germline V gene, CDR1 is SGHAT and CDR2 is FQDESV (reference sequence). V lost 2 bases, J lost 5 bases, and 18 bases lay in between. The CDR3 is made up of 16 amino acids. CDR3 region: CASSLRSQGRGETQYF. The CDR3 nucleotides read TGTGCCAGCAGCTTAAGGTCTCAGGGGCGAGGGGAGACCCAGTACTTC. The full variable domain, completed using reference TRBV11-1 and TRBJ2-5, is EAEVAQSPRYKITEKSQAVAFWCDPISGHATLYWYRQILGQGPELLVQFQDESVVDDSQLPKDRFSAERLKGVDSTLKIQPAELGDSAMYLCASSLRSQGRGETQYFGPGTRLLVL.

This clonotype was counted many times. V usage is TRBV15 and J usage is TRBJ2-1, with 7 nucleotides matching TRBD2. V lost 0 bases and J lost 7; bases outside the gene matches: 12. Germline-derived CDR1 and CDR2 are LNHNV and YYDKDF (reference sequence). This CDR3 has 17 amino acids. The DNA of the CDR3 is TGTGCCACCAGCAGAGACCTCCTAGCGGATCCGAGGAATGAGCAGTTCTTC. Translated, it gives CATSRDLLADPRNEQFF.

Ten or more counts support this clonotype. V is TRBV6-4 and J is TRBJ1-5; no firm D call. Trimming shortened V by 2 bases and J by 2 bases, and 7 bases separated the two germline ends. This CDR3 region has 14 residues. Germline CDR1 is MRHNA and CDR2 is SNTAGT. CDR3 sequence reads: CASSDVGGNQPQHF. CDR3 nucleotides: TGTGCCAGCAGTGACGTCGGGGGCAATCAGCCCCAGCATTTT.

The V and J genes are TRBV18 and TRBJ2-7; weak D call: TRBD2 (5 bases). This CDR3 comprises 14 residues. In germline, CDR1 is KGHSH, CDR2 LQKENI. V lost 6 bases, J lost 6 bases, and 18 bases lay in between. This chain's CDR3 is CASSSTGIRAEQYV. Here the CDR3 DNA reads TGTGCCAGCTCTTCGACGGGAATTCGGGCCGAGCAGTACGTC.

This clonotype was observed a handful of times. The rearrangement joins TRBV6-6 to TRBJ1-1; no firm D call. Trimming took 2 bases from V and 1 from J, leaving 5 bases between them. The CDR3 spans 13 residues. CDR1 is MNHNY and CDR2 is SVGAGI in the germline V gene (reference sequence). The CDR3 sequence is CASSYGENTEAFF. In DNA form, the CDR3 reads TGTGCCAGCAGTTACGGGGAGAACACTGAAGCTTTCTTT.

This clonotype has ten or more counts. CDR3 in amino acids: CASSYDSLYTIYF. The CDR3 nucleotides are TGTGCCAGCAGTTATGACAGTCTCTACACCATATATTTT. The chain couples TRBV6-6 to TRBJ1-3; D might be TRBD1 (5 bases). The CDR3 extends over 13 amino acids. Germline V gene data show CDR1 as MNHNY and CDR2 as SVGAGI (reference sequence). Trimming pared 3 bases from V and 8 bases from J, leaving 11 bases between.

This clonotype came up a few times. The CDR3 nucleotides are TGCAGTGCTACCGCTTTCGGGACAGGGGCCCCGTATGGCTACACCTTC. Encoded protein: CSATAFGTGAPYGYTF. The chain combines TRBV20-1 with TRBJ1-2, with 10 positions matching TRBD1. The germline CDR1 and CDR2 sequences are DFQATT and SNEGSKA (reference sequence). The CDR3 length is 16 residues. Trimming took 4 bases from V and 5 from J; bases not matched to a gene: 13.

The table lists this clonotype with many counts. The genes are TRBV20-1 and TRBJ1-2, with TRBD1 matching 7 bases. Germline values: CDR1 DFQATT, CDR2 SNEGSKA (reference sequence). This CDR3 region has 15 residues. V lost 1 base to trimming and J lost 1 base; unmatched junction nucleotides: 6. This CDR3 reads CSARVAGGFNYGYTF. The CDR3 DNA follows: TGCAGTGCTAGAGTGGCAGGGGGGTTTAACTATGGCTACACCTTC.

Written as DNA, the CDR3 is TGTGCCAGCAGCAGCACCGGGACAGGGATGAACACTGAAGCTTTCTTT. Amino acids: CASSSTGTGMNTEAFF. The chain links TRBV7-9 to TRBJ1-1; the match to TRBD1 covers 9 bases. The CDR3 totals 16 residues. V dropped 5 bases and J dropped 0; count of bases not matched to a gene: 7. From germline, CDR1 is SEHNR and CDR2 FQNEAQ (reference sequence).

This clonotype was detected many times. V and J are TRBV29-1 and TRBJ2-1; D is ambiguous. This CDR3 has 14 amino acids. Trimming cost V 2 bases and J 2 bases, with 10 bases left between them. Germline CDR1 is SQVTM and CDR2 is ANQGSEA. The CDR3 spells CSVEWTNTYNEQFF. In DNA, the CDR3 is TGCAGCGTTGAATGGACCAACACCTACAATGAGCAGTTCTTC.

This clonotype was counted a few times. V and J are TRBV20-1 and TRBJ2-7; D is undetermined. The ends were cut back, 0 bases at V and 5 bases at J, with 11 bases in the middle. CDR3 size: 13 residues. The germline gives CDR1 DFQATT, CDR2 SNEGSKA (reference sequence). CDR3 nucleotides: TGCAGTGCTAGAGATCTTAGGTACGACGAGCAGTACTTC. It translates to CSARDLRYDEQYF.

J is TRBJ2-7 and V is TRBV7-2, with D unresolved. From germline, CDR1 is SGHTA and CDR2 FQGNSA. V was shortened by 6 bases and J by 2 bases, with 14 bases between the two germline ends. The CDR3 loop spans 14 amino acids. The CDR3 DNA is TGTGCCAGCAGTCCCGTTTTTCGGCCCTACGAGCAGTACTTC. Encoded protein: CASSPVFRPYEQYF.

In this sample, this clonotype turned up a few times. This chain uses TRBV11-1 with TRBJ1-2; weak D call: TRBD1 (6 bases). Germline-derived CDR1 and CDR2 are SGHAT and FQDESV (reference sequence). The CDR3 is made up of 14 amino acids. Trimming pared 5 bases from V and 0 bases from J, leaving 10 bases between. The CDR3 spells CASSNRVTNYGYTF. CDR3 bases: TGTGCCAGCAGCAACAGGGTAACTAACTATGGCTACACCTTC.

V and J are TRBV7-2 and TRBJ2-3; D call uncertain. The germline gives CDR1 SGHTA, CDR2 FQGNSA. Trimming shortened V by 1 base and J by 2 bases, and 7 bases separated the two germline ends. CDR3 size: 14 residues. For the CDR3, the DNA is TGTGCCAGCAGCTTAGGTTATGCCACAGATACGCAGTATTTT. It encodes CASSLGYATDTQYF.

In its sample, this clonotype was seen many times. The gene calls are TRBV4-1 and TRBJ1-3, with a weak D call TRBD1 (6 bases). Trimming removed 1 base from V and 4 bases from J, with 17 bases in between. Looked up from germline, CDR1 is MGHRA and CDR2 is YSYEKL. The CDR3 totals 17 residues. CDR3 sequence reads: CASSQVWTVGAGNTIYF. The CDR3 DNA is TGCGCCAGCAGCCAAGTATGGACAGTCGGTGCCGGAAACACCATATATTTT.